The rows below give T cell receptor beta chains drawn from one sample of a study of blood T cell repertoires in COVID-19. Sequenced by immunoSEQ multiplex PCR; TCRdb stores in-frame clones only, minus some. The sample consists of fewer than 150,000 clones, around 86% of them appearing once. The sample was PBMCs or T cells enriched from blood (not recorded which). The receptors here all came from a young man who had recovered from COVID-19. The CDR3 runs from the conserved cysteine through the conserved F or W. Fields, in order: CDR3 protein, CDR3 DNA, CDR3 length, clone size, J gene, D gene, V gene. D genes are given only for firm matches. Some rows have no size entry. The others give once, few or many, or a class for an expanded clone.

cdr3_aa: CASSYAPGFTGELFF
cdr3_nt: TGTGCCAGCAGTTATGCCCCGGGGTTCACCGGGGAGCTGTTTTTT
cdr3_length: 15
clone_size: NA
j_call: TRBJ2-2
d_call: NA
v_call: TRBV6-5

cdr3_aa: CASSRGSGPQYF
cdr3_nt: TGTGCCAGCAGTCGCGGGAGCGGTCCGCAGTATTTT
cdr3_length: 12
clone_size: NA
j_call: TRBJ2-3
d_call: TRBD2
v_call: TRBV12-3/TRBV12-4

cdr3_aa: CASGLVLSGNTEAFF
cdr3_nt: TGTGCTAGTGGTTTGGTACTTTCGGGAAACACTGAAGCTTTCTTT
cdr3_length: 15
clone_size: NA
j_call: TRBJ1-1
d_call: NA
v_call: TRBV12-5

cdr3_aa: CASSYSLGVTEAFF
cdr3_nt: TGTGCCAGCAGTTACTCGTTAGGGGTCACTGAAGCTTTCTTT
cdr3_length: 14
clone_size: NA
j_call: TRBJ1-1
d_call: NA
v_call: TRBV6-5

cdr3_aa: CASSFPRGEEDTQYF
cdr3_nt: TGTGCCAGCAGCTTCCCTCGGGGGGAGGAAGATACGCAGTATTTT
cdr3_length: 15
clone_size: NA
j_call: TRBJ2-3
d_call: TRBD2
v_call: TRBV7-9

cdr3_aa: CASSSGQPTNEKLFF
cdr3_nt: TGCGCCAGCAGCTCCGGACAGCCAACTAATGAAAAACTGTTTTTT
cdr3_length: 15
clone_size: few
j_call: TRBJ1-4
d_call: NA
v_call: TRBV5-1

cdr3_aa: CASSLRQGNSPLHF
cdr3_nt: TGTGCCAGCAGTTTGAGACAGGGAAATTCACCCCTCCACTTT
cdr3_length: 14
clone_size: NA
j_call: TRBJ1-6
d_call: TRBD1
v_call: TRBV28

cdr3_aa: CASSQAGGELGEKLFF
cdr3_nt: TGTGCCAGCAGTCAGGCAGGGGGCGAGCTAGGTGAAAAACTGTTTTTT
cdr3_length: 16
clone_size: NA
j_call: TRBJ1-4
d_call: TRBD1
v_call: TRBV2

cdr3_aa: CASGLVVGGKAEAFF
cdr3_nt: TGTGCTAGTGGTTTGGTAGTCGGGGGGAAAGCTGAAGCTTTCTTT
cdr3_length: 15
clone_size: NA
j_call: TRBJ1-1
d_call: NA
v_call: TRBV12-5

cdr3_aa: CAWSVAAQETQYF
cdr3_nt: TGTGCCTGGAGTGTGGCGGCCCAAGAGACCCAGTACTTC
cdr3_length: 13
clone_size: NA
j_call: TRBJ2-5
d_call: NA
v_call: TRBV30

cdr3_aa: CASSLTGGDEQYF
cdr3_nt: TGTGCCAGCAGCTTAACTGGAGGGGACGAGCAGTACTTC
cdr3_length: 13
clone_size: NA
j_call: TRBJ2-7
d_call: NA
v_call: TRBV11-2

cdr3_aa: CAWTGRDQPQHF
cdr3_nt: TGTGCCTGGACCGGGCGGGATCAGCCCCAGCATTTT
cdr3_length: 12
clone_size: NA
j_call: TRBJ1-5
d_call: NA
v_call: TRBV30

cdr3_aa: CASSLALGLREKLFF
cdr3_nt: TGTGCCAGCAGCTTAGCGTTAGGTTTGCGGGAAAAACTGTTTTTT
cdr3_length: 15
clone_size: NA
j_call: TRBJ1-4
d_call: NA
v_call: TRBV7-9

cdr3_aa: CASSKNPLTSGRGTDTQYF
cdr3_nt: TGTGCCAGCAGCAAAAACCCGCTGACTAGCGGGAGGGGCACAGATACGCAGTATTTT
cdr3_length: 19
clone_size: once
j_call: TRBJ2-3
d_call: NA
v_call: TRBV21-1

cdr3_aa: CASSTRAGSGYTF
cdr3_nt: TGTGCCAGCAGTACAAGGGCGGGCAGTGGCTACACCTTC
cdr3_length: 13
clone_size: NA
j_call: TRBJ1-2
d_call: NA
v_call: TRBV12-3/TRBV12-4

cdr3_aa: CASGQGDSYEQYF
cdr3_nt: TGTGCCAGCGGACAGGGGGATTCATACGAGCAGTACTTC
cdr3_length: 13
clone_size: NA
j_call: TRBJ2-7
d_call: TRBD1
v_call: TRBV19

cdr3_aa: CATSDAGTSGGHNEQFF
cdr3_nt: TGTGCCACCAGTGACGCAGGGACTAGCGGGGGCCACAATGAGCAGTTCTTC
cdr3_length: 17
clone_size: NA
j_call: TRBJ2-1
d_call: TRBD2
v_call: TRBV24-1

cdr3_aa: CASSGGLAGDADTQYF
cdr3_nt: TGTGCCAGCAGTGGAGGACTAGCGGGAGACGCAGATACGCAGTATTTT
cdr3_length: 16
clone_size: NA
j_call: TRBJ2-3
d_call: TRBD2
v_call: TRBV2

cdr3_aa: CASSLRAGPYNEQFF
cdr3_nt: TGTGCCAGCAGCTTAAGAGCGGGACCCTACAATGAGCAGTTCTTC
cdr3_length: 15
clone_size: NA
j_call: TRBJ2-1
d_call: TRBD2
v_call: TRBV7-2

cdr3_aa: CASSPLQDGYTF
cdr3_nt: TGTGCCAGCTCACCTTTGCAGGATGGCTACACCTTC
cdr3_length: 12
clone_size: NA
j_call: TRBJ1-2
d_call: NA
v_call: TRBV18

cdr3_aa: CASSQLTGIRNQPQHF
cdr3_nt: TGTGCCAGCAGTCAACTTACAGGGATACGCAATCAGCCCCAGCATTTT
cdr3_length: 16
clone_size: NA
j_call: TRBJ1-5
d_call: NA
v_call: TRBV27

cdr3_aa: CATSRGGIMNEQFF
cdr3_nt: TGTGCCACCTCCCGGGGGGGTATTATGAATGAGCAGTTCTTC
cdr3_length: 14
clone_size: once
j_call: TRBJ2-1
d_call: TRBD2
v_call: TRBV24-1

cdr3_aa: CASFTGQGNTGELFF
cdr3_nt: TGCGCCAGCTTCACGGGACAGGGGAACACCGGGGAGCTGTTTTTT
cdr3_length: 15
clone_size: NA
j_call: TRBJ2-2
d_call: TRBD1
v_call: TRBV5-1

cdr3_aa: CASSVSGGRTDTQYF
cdr3_nt: TGTGCCAGCAGCGTCTCGGGGGGCCGCACAGATACGCAGTATTTT
cdr3_length: 15
clone_size: once
j_call: TRBJ2-3
d_call: NA
v_call: TRBV9

cdr3_aa: CASSQDSFSGRTGELFF
cdr3_nt: TGCGCCAGCAGCCAAGACTCCTTTAGCGGGAGAACCGGGGAGCTGTTTTTT
cdr3_length: 17
clone_size: NA
j_call: TRBJ2-2
d_call: TRBD2
v_call: TRBV4-1

cdr3_aa: CASSYGGGYNSPLHF
cdr3_nt: TGCGCCAGCAGCTACGGAGGCGGGTATAATTCACCCCTCCACTTT
cdr3_length: 15
clone_size: NA
j_call: TRBJ1-6
d_call: NA
v_call: TRBV5-1

cdr3_aa: CSASLGGYDGYTF
cdr3_nt: TGCAGTGCTAGTCTAGGGGGCTATGATGGCTACACCTTC
cdr3_length: 13
clone_size: NA
j_call: TRBJ1-2
d_call: TRBD1
v_call: TRBV20-1

cdr3_aa: CSARGEETQYF
cdr3_nt: TGCAGTGCCCGTGGGGAGGAGACCCAGTACTTC
cdr3_length: 11
clone_size: once
j_call: TRBJ2-5
d_call: NA
v_call: TRBV20-1